These T cell receptor beta chains were read from a single sample in a study of PD-1 blockade in classical Hodgkin lymphoma. Here immunoSEQ multiplex PCR was the method, and the copy in TCRdb shows in-frame clones only, minus some. The sample lists over 20,000 clones, around 83% occurring once. The input for sequencing was peripheral blood mononuclear cells (PBMCs), taken before the fourth cycle of nivolumab. The receptors were gathered from a human donor with classical Hodgkin lymphoma. The CDR3 runs from the conserved cysteine through the conserved F or W. D genes are given only for firm matches. Size tells how often a clone was seen (once, few, many) or the class of an expanded clone, and some rows leave it out.

V	D	J	size	CDR3	DNA
TRBV6-1	TRBD2	TRBJ2-3	NA	CASSARLAGVQDTQYF	TGTGCCAGCAGTGCCCGACTTGCGGGAGTCCAAGATACGCAGTATTTT
TRBV18	NA	TRBJ2-5	NA	CASSRGDRETQYF	TGTGCCAGCTCACGGGGGGATCGGGAGACCCAGTACTTC
TRBV11-1	TRBD2	TRBJ2-5	NA	CASSWRGLAGDGETQYF	TGTGCCAGCAGCTGGCGGGGACTAGCGGGAGACGGGGAGACCCAGTACTTC
TRBV7-2	TRBD2	TRBJ2-7	NA	CASNPGGGLYEQYF	TGTGCCAGCAACCCGGGAGGGGGTCTCTACGAGCAGTACTTC
TRBV6-5	NA	TRBJ1-2	NA	CASSYGGYGYTF	TGTGCCAGCAGTTACGGGGGCTATGGCTACACCTTC
TRBV7-9	NA	TRBJ2-1	NA	CASSEGQYRGDNEQFF	TGTGCCAGCAGCGAGGGACAGTATAGGGGGGACAATGAGCAGTTCTTC
TRBV2	NA	TRBJ1-1	NA	CASSDRGFTEAFF	TGTGCCAGCAGTGACAGGGGATTCACTGAAGCTTTCTTT
TRBV27	NA	TRBJ2-1	NA	CASSPGTHSSYNEQFF	TGTGCCAGCAGTCCCGGGACTCATAGCTCCTACAATGAGCAGTTCTTC
TRBV4-3	TRBD2	TRBJ2-3	NA	CASSQEPLAGAIDTQYF	TGCGCCAGCAGCCAAGAACCACTAGCGGGAGCCATAGATACGCAGTATTTT
TRBV7-2	NA	TRBJ1-2	NA	CASSLGPEKNYGYTF	TGTGCCAGCAGCTTGGGGCCCGAGAAAAACTATGGCTACACCTTC
TRBV9	TRBD1	TRBJ2-1	NA	CASSLGQGPYNEQFF	TGTGCCAGCAGCCTGGGACAGGGCCCCTACAATGAGCAGTTCTTC
TRBV19	NA	TRBJ1-5	NA	CASSMVGGGTFNQPQHF	TGTGCCAGTAGTATGGTTGGGGGCGGGACATTCAATCAGCCCCAGCATTTT
TRBV2	NA	TRBJ2-4	NA	CASTRGTLAKNIQYF	TGTGCCAGCACACGGGGAACGCTAGCCAAAAACATTCAGTACTTC
TRBV5-4	NA	TRBJ2-5	NA	CASSRTEYQETQYF	TGTGCCAGCAGCCGGACAGAGTACCAAGAGACCCAGTACTTC
TRBV7-8	TRBD1	TRBJ2-7	NA	CASSFGTGPYEQYF	TGTGCCAGCAGCTTTGGGACAGGGCCCTACGAGCAGTACTTC
TRBV28	NA	TRBJ2-7	NA	CASISPQPSYEQYF	TGTGCCAGCATCAGCCCCCAGCCATCCTACGAGCAGTACTTC
TRBV12-5	TRBD2	TRBJ2-2	NA	CASGPGLAGAVNTGELFF	TGTGCTAGTGGTCCGGGACTAGCGGGAGCCGTTAACACCGGGGAGCTGTTTTTT
TRBV7-9	NA	TRBJ1-4	NA	CASSPIKGRVEKLFF	TGTGCCAGCAGCCCCATCAAGGGGCGCGTTGAAAAACTGTTTTTT
TRBV5-1	NA	TRBJ2-3	NA	CASSLVGAGTDTQYF	TGCGCCAGCAGCTTGGTGGGGGCGGGCACAGATACGCAGTATTTT
TRBV2	NA	TRBJ1-5	NA	CASSPGHKPQHF	TGTGCCAGCAGCCCGGGACATAAGCCCCAGCATTTT
TRBV7-2	TRBD1	TRBJ1-2	NA	CASRPQTGHYGYTF	TGTGCCAGCAGACCTCAGACAGGGCACTATGGCTACACCTTC
TRBV6-4	NA	TRBJ1-2	NA	CASSEGAAAGGYTF	TGTGCCAGCAGTGAAGGGGCCGCAGCGGGTGGCTACACCTTC
TRBV29-1	TRBD2	TRBJ2-1	NA	CSVVSSGRHNEQFF	TGCAGCGTTGTATCTAGCGGAAGGCACAATGAGCAGTTCTTC
TRBV2	NA	TRBJ2-7	once	CASKSGNPTVTYEQYF	TGTGCCAGCAAATCGGGAAACCCCACGGTAACCTACGAGCAGTACTTC
TRBV25-1	TRBD2	TRBJ2-3	NA	CASSDTSGGWYADTQYF	TGTGCCAGCAGTGACACTAGCGGGGGGTGGTATGCAGATACGCAGTATTTT
TRBV14	NA	TRBJ1-1	NA	CASSQVRVAEAFF	TGTGCCAGCAGCCAAGTGAGGGTGGCTGAAGCTTTCTTT
TRBV28	NA	TRBJ1-1	few	CASSGGVGEAFF	TGTGCCAGCAGCGGGGGCGTGGGTGAAGCTTTCTTT
TRBV6-5	NA	TRBJ2-7	NA	CASSYSLRQGYEQYF	TGTGCCAGCAGTTACTCGCTTCGTCAGGGTTACGAGCAGTACTTC
TRBV2	NA	TRBJ2-5	NA	CASSYRETQYF	TGTGCCAGCAGTTACCGGGAGACCCAGTACTTC
TRBV10-3	NA	TRBJ1-3	NA	CAISGAELFSGNTIYF	TGTGCCATCAGTGGGGCGGAACTTTTCAGTGGAAACACCATATATTTT
TRBV7-8	TRBD1	TRBJ1-5	few	CASSSTGDGNQPQHF	TGTGCCAGCAGCTCCACAGGGGACGGCAATCAGCCCCAGCATTTT
TRBV18	NA	TRBJ2-7	NA	CASSPSGTYEQYF	TGTGCCAGCTCACCATCCGGGACTTACGAGCAGTACTTC
TRBV11-3	NA	TRBJ2-1	few	CASSLSWTDYNEQFF	TGTGCCAGCAGCTTATCCTGGACAGACTACAATGAGCAGTTCTTC
TRBV27	TRBD1	TRBJ1-6	NA	CASSLFTGTGGSSPLHF	TGTGCCAGCAGTTTATTTACCGGGACAGGTGGTAGTTCACCCCTCCACTTT
TRBV18	TRBD1	TRBJ1-1	NA	CASSPPTGVTEAFF	TGTGCCAGCTCACCACCGACAGGGGTCACTGAAGCTTTCTTT
TRBV18	NA	TRBJ2-4	once	CASSPRGPDGIQYF	TGTGCCAGCTCACCTAGGGGCCCCGACGGCATTCAGTACTTC
TRBV23-1	NA	TRBJ1-1	NA	CASSRGVGDTEAFF	TGCGCCAGCAGTCGGGGGGTTGGGGACACTGAAGCTTTCTTT
TRBV9	NA	TRBJ2-1	NA	CASSVDSSYNEQFF	TGTGCCAGCAGCGTGGACAGCTCCTACAATGAGCAGTTCTTC
TRBV6-5	NA	TRBJ1-2	NA	CASSPVYLNYGYTF	TGTGCCAGCAGCCCCGTATACCTTAACTATGGCTACACCTTC
TRBV4-3	NA	TRBJ2-1	few	CASSQGSWNNEQFF	TGCGCCAGCAGCCAAGGGTCCTGGAACAATGAGCAGTTCTTC
TRBV2	NA	TRBJ1-1	NA	CASSEAGLTEAFF	TGTGCCAGCAGTGAAGCAGGGCTTACTGAAGCTTTCTTT
TRBV7-9	NA	TRBJ2-6	NA	CASSLGTDYSGANVLTF	TGTGCCAGCAGCTTAGGGACAGACTACTCTGGGGCCAACGTCCTGACTTTC